A single sample is the source of the 12 T cell receptor beta chains below, sequenced in a study of radiation and T cells in renal cell carcinoma. As to time point: blood 4 weeks post-SBRT, at nephrectomy. Treatment in this sample: 15 Gy SBRT to primary tumor, nephrectomy 4 weeks later. Sequencing was performed with immunoSEQ multiplex PCR; in TCRdb, only in-frame clones are kept and a portion is missing. The table shows tens of thousands of clones, with 70% to 85% occurring only once. The specimen comprised blood, sampled from a patient whose treatment included radiotherapy and nephrectomy. The receptors shown here come from a woman aged 70-85 years with renal cell carcinoma.

The V call is TRBV7-9, the J call TRBJ1-1; D is unclear. This CDR3 has 15 residues. The germline V gene has CDR1 SEHNR and CDR2 FQNEAQ (reference sequence). V was cut by 1 base and J by 0 bases, with 9 bases left in between. The CDR3 loop is CASSLEQRLNTEAFF. Here the CDR3 DNA reads TGTGCCAGCAGCTTAGAACAGAGACTGAACACTGAAGCTTTCTTT.

The chain employs TRBV10-1 and TRBJ1-5, with D tentatively TRBD1 (5 bases). The V and J ends lost 8 bases and 11 bases respectively, with 10 bases between them. Germline CDR1 WNHNN, CDR2 SYGVQD (reference sequence). The CDR3 has 10 amino acids. Here the CDR3 reads CASGTLAQHF. The CDR3 bases are TGCGCCAGCGGGACTCTGGCCCAGCATTTT.

The rearrangement uses TRBV6-5 and TRBJ1-4; 9 nucleotides line up with TRBD1. CDR1 MNHEY and CDR2 SVGAGI come from the germline V gene. V lost 6 bases, J lost 8 bases, and 7 bases stayed unmatched. The CDR3 is made up of 14 amino acids. Written as DNA, the CDR3 is TGTGCCAGCAGCCGGACAGGGGCTTGGGAAAAACTGTTTTTT. This sequence encodes CASSRTGAWEKLFF.

The V and J genes are TRBV21-1 and TRBJ2-1; no check of the table's D call, TRBD2, against the DNA was made. TRBV21-1 corresponds to a pseudogene. The CDR3 runs to 16 residues. CDR3 region: CASSKLSSGSYNEQFF. The CDR3 bases are TGTGCCAGCAGCAAATTATCCAGCGGCTCCTACAATGAGCAGTTCTTC.

The V and J genes are TRBV2 and TRBJ2-1; the D is unclear. The germline CDR1 and CDR2 sequences are SNHLY and FYNNEI. The CDR3 covers 15 residues. Trimming removed 2 bases from V and 0 bases from J, with 8 bases in between. DNA for the CDR3: TGTGCCAGCAGTGAACTAGTTCGCTCCTACAATGAGCAGTTCTTC. It translates to CASSELVRSYNEQFF.

This clone has just one count. This chain links TRBV2 with TRBJ2-1; TRBD2 aligns across 7 bases. Germline V gives CDR1 SNHLY, CDR2 FYNNEI. This CDR3 contains 17 residues. V lost 4 bases, J lost 5 bases, and 14 bases stayed unmatched. The CDR3 loop is CASSAHRVGGGDNEQFF. As DNA, the CDR3 is TGTGCCAGCAGTGCCCACCGGGTAGGCGGGGGTGACAATGAGCAGTTCTTC.

In its sample, this clone was seen once. The rearrangement links TRBV9 to TRBJ2-1; no clear D. The CDR3 loop spans 15 amino acids. V lost 0 bases and J lost 0, with 7 bases in between. The germline gives CDR1 SGDLS, CDR2 YYNGEE. CDR3 nucleotides: TGTGCCAGCAGCGTAGGACCGCCCTCCTACAATGAGCAGTTCTTC. This encodes CASSVGPPSYNEQFF.

The chain uses TRBV21-1 and TRBJ2-2; TRBD1, the D gene given by the table, was not confirmed from the DNA. TRBV21-1 has pseudogene status. This CDR3 is built from 17 residues. CDR3 nucleotide sequence: TGTGCCAGCAGCAAAACCGAACAGGGAAATGGTGCCGGGGAGCTGTTTTTT. Translated: CASSKTEQGNGAGELFF.

V usage is TRBV4-1 and J usage is TRBJ1-5; 10 bases agree with TRBD1. This CDR3 spans 17 amino acids. Trimming at V came to 0 bases and at J to 3 bases, leaving 5 bases not matched to a gene. Per germline, CDR1 MGHRA and CDR2 YSYEKL. This CDR3 is CASSQDRGTGDNQPQHF. The CDR3 region has the DNA TGCGCCAGCAGCCAAGATCGGGGGACAGGGGACAATCAGCCCCAGCATTTT.

The chain has TRBV28 and TRBJ1-5; 9 bases line up with TRBD1. Germline-derived CDR1 and CDR2 are MDHEN and SYDVKM. V lost 3 bases to trimming and J lost 4 bases; unmatched junction nucleotides: 16. The CDR3 is 19 amino acids. The CDR3 DNA follows: TGTGCCAGCAGTTTTCCTTTCTATCGGGACAGGGAAAGGAATCAGCCCCAGCATTTT. Residues: CASSFPFYRDRERNQPQHF.

The rearrangement uses TRBV7-2 and TRBJ2-5; 10 positions match TRBD2. V lost 0 bases, J lost 5 bases, and 6 bases stayed unmatched. Germline CDR1 reads SGHTA; CDR2 reads FQGNSA. The CDR3 is made up of 16 amino acids. CDR3 loop: CASSLAKREGRETQYF. DNA for the CDR3: TGTGCCAGCAGCTTAGCGAAGCGGGAGGGCCGCGAGACCCAGTACTTC.

This chain uses TRBV11-2 with TRBJ1-2; weak D call: TRBD1 (6 bases). Germline V gene sequence: CDR1 SGHAT, CDR2 FQNNGV. V lost 4 bases to trimming and J lost 5 bases, with 20 bases between them. This CDR3 has 16 amino acids. DNA of the CDR3: TGTGCCAGCAGCTCCCCCGAGAGGGGGGCATGGTATGGCTACACCTTC. Translating it yields CASSSPERGAWYGYTF.